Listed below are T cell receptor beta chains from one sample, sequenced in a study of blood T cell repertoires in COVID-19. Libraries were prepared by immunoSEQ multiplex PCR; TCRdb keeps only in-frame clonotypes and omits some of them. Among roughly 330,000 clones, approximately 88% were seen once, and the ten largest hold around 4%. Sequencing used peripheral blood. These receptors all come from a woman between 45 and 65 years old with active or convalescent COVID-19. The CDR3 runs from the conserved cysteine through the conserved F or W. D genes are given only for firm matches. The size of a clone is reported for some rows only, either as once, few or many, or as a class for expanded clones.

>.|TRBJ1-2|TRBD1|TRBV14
CASSPRTGDGYTF
TGTGCCAGCAGCCCTCGGACAGGGGACGGCTACACCTTC
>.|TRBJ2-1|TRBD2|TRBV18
CASSPLTSGNNEQFF
TGTGCCAGCTCACCACTGACTAGCGGGAATAATGAGCAGTTCTTC
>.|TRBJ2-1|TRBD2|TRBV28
CASTPFREGRNEQFF
TGTGCCAGCACCCCTTTCCGGGAGGGTCGGAATGAGCAGTTCTTC
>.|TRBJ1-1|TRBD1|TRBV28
CASNRGGARNTEAFF
TGTGCCAGCAACCGAGGGGGCGCGAGGAACACTGAAGCTTTCTTT
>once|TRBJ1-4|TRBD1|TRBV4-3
CASSQGQGQGSTNEKLFF
TGCGCCAGCAGCCAAGGACAGGGTCAGGGGTCAACTAATGAAAAACTGTTTTTT
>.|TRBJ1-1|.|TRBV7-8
CASSHQGNTEAFF
TGTGCCAGCAGCCATCAGGGGAACACTGAAGCTTTCTTT
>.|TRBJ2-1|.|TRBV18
CASSPRGGGEQFF
TGTGCCAGCTCACCACGAGGGGGTGGTGAGCAGTTCTTC
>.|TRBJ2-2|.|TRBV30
CAWSVGSITGELFF
TGTGCCTGGAGTGTTGGCAGTATAACCGGGGAGCTGTTTTTT
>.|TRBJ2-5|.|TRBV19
CASSIAEAMGETQYF
TGTGCCAGTAGTATAGCTGAAGCGATGGGAGAGACCCAGTACTTC
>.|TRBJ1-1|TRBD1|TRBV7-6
CASSLEGQGVGGTEAFF
TGTGCCAGCAGCTTAGAGGGACAGGGGGTAGGAGGAACTGAAGCTTTCTTT
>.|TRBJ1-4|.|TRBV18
CASSPWSGISNEKLFF
TGTGCCAGCTCACCGTGGAGTGGCATCTCTAATGAAAAACTGTTTTTT
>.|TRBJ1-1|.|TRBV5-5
CASSLTTNRVGNTEAFF
TGTGCCAGCAGCTTGACAACGAACAGGGTAGGGAACACTGAAGCTTTCTTT
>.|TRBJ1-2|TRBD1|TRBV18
CASSPPTGVDNYGYTF
TGTGCCAGCTCACCACCTACAGGGGTCGATAACTATGGCTACACCTTC
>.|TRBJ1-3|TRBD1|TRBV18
CASSRGQGPYSGNTIYF
TGTGCCAGCTCACGAGGACAGGGGCCATACTCTGGAAACACCATATATTTT
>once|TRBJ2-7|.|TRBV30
CAWSLRSGLSSYEQYF
TGTGCCTGGAGTCTGAGGTCGGGTCTAAGCTCCTACGAGCAGTACTTC
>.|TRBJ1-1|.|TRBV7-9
CASSLSGVAAMAFF
TGTGCCAGCAGCCTAAGCGGGGTAGCCGCGATGGCTTTCTTT
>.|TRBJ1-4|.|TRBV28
CASSPRELTTNEKLFF
TGTGCCAGCAGTCCCCGGGAGCTTACAACTAATGAAAAACTGTTTTTT
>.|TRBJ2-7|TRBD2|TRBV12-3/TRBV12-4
CASRQTTGGEQYF
TGTGCCAGCAGACAGACTACGGGGGGAGAGCAGTACTTC
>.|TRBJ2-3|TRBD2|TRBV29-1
CSVEDWTSGSTDTQYF
TGCAGCGTTGAAGATTGGACTAGCGGTAGCACAGATACGCAGTATTTT
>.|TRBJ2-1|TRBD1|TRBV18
CASSLGTGSYNEQFF
TGTGCCAGCTCCCTCGGGACAGGGTCCTACAATGAGCAGTTCTTC
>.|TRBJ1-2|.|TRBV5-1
CASSREASSAGGYTF
TGCGCCAGCAGTAGGGAGGCCTCCTCCGCTGGTGGCTACACCTTC
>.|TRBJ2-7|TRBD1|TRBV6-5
CASRTGGAGSYEQYF
TGTGCCAGCAGGACAGGGGGCGCAGGATCCTACGAGCAGTACTTC
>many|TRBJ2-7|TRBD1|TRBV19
CASSRDSRSSYEQYF
TGTGCCAGTAGCAGGGACAGTAGGAGCTCCTACGAGCAGTACTTC
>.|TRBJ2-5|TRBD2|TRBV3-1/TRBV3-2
CASSQVWASGDRTQYF
TGTGCCAGCAGCCAAGTTTGGGCTAGCGGGGATCGGACCCAGTACTTC
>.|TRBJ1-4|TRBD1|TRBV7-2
CASSPDRVGATNEKLFF
TGTGCCAGCAGCCCTGACAGGGTGGGAGCAACTAATGAAAAACTGTTTTTT
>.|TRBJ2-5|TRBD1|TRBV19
CASSSDREGRETQYF
TGTGCCAGTTCATCCGACAGGGAAGGTCGGGAGACCCAGTACTTC
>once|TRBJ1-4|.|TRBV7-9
CASSIGGANEKLFF
TGTGCCAGCAGTATAGGGGGGGCTAATGAAAAACTGTTTTTT
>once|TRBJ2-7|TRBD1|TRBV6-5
CASRRGQGRTYEQYF
TGTGCCAGCAGGAGGGGACAGGGGCGGACCTACGAGCAGTACTTC
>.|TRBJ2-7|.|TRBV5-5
CASSLQAPYEQYF
TGTGCCAGCAGCTTACAGGCCCCCTACGAGCAGTACTTC
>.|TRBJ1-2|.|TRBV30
CAWSVTQKTYGYTF
TGTGCCTGGAGCGTTACACAGAAAACCTATGGCTACACCTTC
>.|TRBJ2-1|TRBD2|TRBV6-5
CASSYGTGTSGGEQFF
TGTGCCAGCAGTTACGGGACCGGGACTAGCGGCGGTGAGCAGTTCTTC
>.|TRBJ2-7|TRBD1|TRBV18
CASRRTGEHEQYF
TGTGCCAGCAGACGGACAGGGGAACACGAGCAGTACTTC
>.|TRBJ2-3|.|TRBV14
CASSYEVTSTDTQYF
TGTGCCAGCAGCTATGAAGTCACAAGCACAGATACGCAGTATTTT
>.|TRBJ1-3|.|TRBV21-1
CASSNRSPLRNTIYF
TGTGCCAGCAGCAACAGGTCTCCCCTTCGTAACACCATATATTTT
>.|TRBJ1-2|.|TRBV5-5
CASSFARFGEGYGYTF
TGTGCCAGCAGCTTCGCAAGATTCGGGGAGGGGTATGGCTACACCTTC
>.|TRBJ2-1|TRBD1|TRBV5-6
CASSRTGTANYNEQFF
TGTGCCAGCAGCCGCACCGGGACAGCTAACTACAATGAGCAGTTCTTC
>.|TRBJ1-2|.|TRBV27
CASSSQGLSGYTF
TGTGCCAGCAGTTCGCAGGGGTTGAGTGGCTACACCTTC
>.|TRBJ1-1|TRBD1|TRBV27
CASSSVTGRTEAFF
TGTGCCAGCAGTTCGGTGACAGGGAGAACTGAAGCTTTCTTT
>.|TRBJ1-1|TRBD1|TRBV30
CAWSAPHAGGSEAFF
TGTGCCTGGAGTGCGCCCCACGCAGGGGGCTCTGAAGCTTTCTTT
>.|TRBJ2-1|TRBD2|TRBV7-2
CASSLAQGAGVTYNEQFF
TGTGCCAGCAGCTTAGCCCAAGGAGCGGGGGTGACCTACAATGAGCAGTTCTTC
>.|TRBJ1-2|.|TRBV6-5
CASSSTGSGDYGYTF
TGTGCCAGCAGCTCTACGGGAAGTGGGGACTATGGCTACACCTTC
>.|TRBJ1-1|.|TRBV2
CASRQDTVNTEAFF
TGTGCCAGCAGGCAGGACACCGTGAACACTGAAGCTTTCTTT
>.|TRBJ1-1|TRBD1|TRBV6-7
CASSDPGQGAIFCTEAFF
TGTGCCAGCAGTGACCCCGGACAGGGGGCGATTTTTTGCACTGAAGCTTTCTTT
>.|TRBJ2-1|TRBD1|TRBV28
CASSLMDRRHNEQFF
TGTGCCAGCAGCCTCATGGACAGGAGACACAATGAGCAGTTCTTC
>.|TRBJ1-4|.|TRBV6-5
CASNWGPINEKLFF
TGTGCCAGTAACTGGGGGCCGATTAATGAAAAACTGTTTTTT
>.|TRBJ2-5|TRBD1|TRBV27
CASSPGQAWETQYF
TGTGCCAGCAGTCCTGGACAGGCCTGGGAGACCCAGTACTTC
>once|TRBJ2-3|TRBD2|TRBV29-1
CSVEDGGDTQYF
TGCAGCGTTGAGGACGGGGGGGATACGCAGTATTTT
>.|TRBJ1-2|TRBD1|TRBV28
CASRPGQYGSYTF
TGTGCCAGCAGGCCGGGACAGTACGGGAGCTACACCTTC
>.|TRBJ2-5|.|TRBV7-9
CASSPNSGEETQYF
TGTGCCAGCAGCCCTAATTCGGGGGAGGAGACCCAGTACTTC
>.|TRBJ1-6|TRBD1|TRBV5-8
CASSPIGQAYNSPLHF
TGTGCCAGCAGCCCCATCGGACAGGCCTATAATTCACCCCTCCACTTT
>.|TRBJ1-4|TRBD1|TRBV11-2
CASSTFRGPTNEKLFF
TGTGCCAGCAGCACCTTTAGGGGGCCAACTAATGAAAAACTGTTTTTT
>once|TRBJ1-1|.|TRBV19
CASSIDLGYLVDTEAFF
TGTGCCAGTAGTATAGATCTCGGGTACTTGGTGGACACTGAAGCTTTCTTT
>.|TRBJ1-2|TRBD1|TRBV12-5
CASGLRQGVGYTF
TGTGCTAGTGGTCTACGACAGGGGGTCGGCTACACCTTC
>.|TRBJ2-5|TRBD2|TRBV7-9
CASSSGLAGWETQYF
TGTGCCAGCAGCTCGGGACTAGCGGGGTGGGAGACCCAGTACTTC
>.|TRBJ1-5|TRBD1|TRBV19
CASSRTGDTYSNQPQHF
TGTGCCAGTAGTAGGACAGGGGATACTTATAGCAATCAGCCCCAGCATTTT
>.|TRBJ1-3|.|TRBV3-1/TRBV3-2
CASSQDLGGASFSGNTIYF
TGTGCCAGCAGCCAAGATCTTGGCGGAGCCAGCTTCTCTGGAAACACCATATATTTT
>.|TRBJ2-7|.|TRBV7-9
CASSLGRGTYEQYF
TGTGCCAGCAGCTTAGGTCGGGGGACCTACGAGCAGTACTTC
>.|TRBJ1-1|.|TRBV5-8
CASSLGPIRGAFF
TGTGCCAGCAGCTTGGGACCGATCCGGGGAGCTTTCTTT